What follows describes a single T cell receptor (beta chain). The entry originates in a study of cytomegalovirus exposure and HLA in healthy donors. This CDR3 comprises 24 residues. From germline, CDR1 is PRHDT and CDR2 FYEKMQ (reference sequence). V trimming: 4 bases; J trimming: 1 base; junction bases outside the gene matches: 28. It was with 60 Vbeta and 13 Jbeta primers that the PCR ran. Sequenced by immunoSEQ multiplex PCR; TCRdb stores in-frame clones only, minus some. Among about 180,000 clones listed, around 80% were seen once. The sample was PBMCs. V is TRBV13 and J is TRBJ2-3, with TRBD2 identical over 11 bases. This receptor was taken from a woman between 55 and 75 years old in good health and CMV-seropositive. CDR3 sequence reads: CASSSRTGSQWTSGSPIGTDTQYF. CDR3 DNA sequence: TGTGCCAGCAGCTCAAGGACAGGGTCCCAATGGACTAGCGGGTCCCCCATCGGCACAGATACGCAGTATTTT.